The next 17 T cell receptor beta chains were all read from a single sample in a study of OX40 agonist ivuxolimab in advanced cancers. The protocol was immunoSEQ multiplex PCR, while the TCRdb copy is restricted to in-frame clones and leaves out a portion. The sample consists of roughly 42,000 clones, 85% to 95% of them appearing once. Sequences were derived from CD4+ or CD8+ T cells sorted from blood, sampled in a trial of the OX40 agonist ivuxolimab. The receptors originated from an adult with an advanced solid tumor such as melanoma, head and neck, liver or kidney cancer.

The CDR3 DNA sequence: TGTGCCAGCAGCTTAGTCGGGGCATATAACGAGCAGTACTTC. As protein: CASSLVGAYNEQYF. The V call is TRBV7-2, the J call TRBJ2-7; D might be TRBD1 or TRBD2, each matching 5 bases. CDR1 SGHTA and CDR2 FQGNSA come from the germline V gene. The CDR3 runs to 14 residues. V was shortened by 1 base and J by 5 bases, with 12 bases between the two germline ends.

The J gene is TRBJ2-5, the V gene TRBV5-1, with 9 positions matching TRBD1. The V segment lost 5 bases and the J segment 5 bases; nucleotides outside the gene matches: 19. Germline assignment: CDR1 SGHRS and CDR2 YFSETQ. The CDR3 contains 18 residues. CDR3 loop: CASSPDGTGRLVGETQYF. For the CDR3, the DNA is TGCGCCAGCAGTCCGGACGGGACAGGGCGCCTGGTGGGGGAGACCCAGTACTTC. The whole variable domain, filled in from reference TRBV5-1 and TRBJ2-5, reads KAGVTQTPRYLIKTRGQQVTLSCSPISGHRSVSWYQQTPGQGLQFLFEYFSETQRNKGNFPGRFSGRQFSNSRSEMNVSTLELGDSALYLCASSPDGTGRLVGETQYFGPGTRLLVL.

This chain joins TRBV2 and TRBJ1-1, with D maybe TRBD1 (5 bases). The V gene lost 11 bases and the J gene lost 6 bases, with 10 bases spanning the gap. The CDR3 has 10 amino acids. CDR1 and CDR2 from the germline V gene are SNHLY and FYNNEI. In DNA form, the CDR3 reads TGTGCCGCAGGGAGGGCTGAAGCTTTCTTT. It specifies CAAGRAEAFF.

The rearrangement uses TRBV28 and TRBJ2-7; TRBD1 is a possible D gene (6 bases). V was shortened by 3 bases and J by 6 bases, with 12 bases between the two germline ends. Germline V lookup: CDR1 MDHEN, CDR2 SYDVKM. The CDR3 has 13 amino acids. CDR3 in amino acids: CASSFQGSVEQYF. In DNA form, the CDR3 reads TGTGCCAGCAGTTTTCAGGGGTCGGTCGAGCAGTACTTC.

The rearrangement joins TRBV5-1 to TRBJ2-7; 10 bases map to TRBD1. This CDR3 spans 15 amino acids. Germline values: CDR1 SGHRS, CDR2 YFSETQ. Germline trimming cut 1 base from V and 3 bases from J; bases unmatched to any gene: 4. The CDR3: CASSLIGTGVYEQYF. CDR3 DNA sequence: TGCGCCAGCAGCTTGATTGGGACAGGGGTCTACGAGCAGTACTTC. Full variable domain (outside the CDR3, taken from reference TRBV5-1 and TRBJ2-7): KAGVTQTPRYLIKTRGQQVTLSCSPISGHRSVSWYQQTPGQGLQFLFEYFSETQRNKGNFPGRFSGRQFSNSRSEMNVSTLELGDSALYLCASSLIGTGVYEQYFGPGTRLTVT.

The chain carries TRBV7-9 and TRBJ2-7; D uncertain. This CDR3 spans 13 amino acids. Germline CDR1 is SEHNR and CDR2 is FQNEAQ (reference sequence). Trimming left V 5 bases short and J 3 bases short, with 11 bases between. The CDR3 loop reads CASSPSTNYEQYF. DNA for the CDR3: TGTGCCAGCAGCCCCAGTACAAACTACGAGCAGTACTTC.

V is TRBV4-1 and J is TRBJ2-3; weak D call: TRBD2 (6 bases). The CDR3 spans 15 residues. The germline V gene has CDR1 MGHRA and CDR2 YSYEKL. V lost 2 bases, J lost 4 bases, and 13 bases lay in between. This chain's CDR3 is CASSQPGAQADTQYF. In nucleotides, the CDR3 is TGCGCCAGCAGCCAACCGGGAGCCCAAGCAGATACGCAGTATTTT.

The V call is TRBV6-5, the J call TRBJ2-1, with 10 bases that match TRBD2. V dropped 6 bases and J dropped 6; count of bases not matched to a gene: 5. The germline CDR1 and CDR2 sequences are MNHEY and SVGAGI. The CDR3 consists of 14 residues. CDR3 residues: CASSLRTSGNEQFF. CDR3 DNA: TGTGCCAGCAGCCTCCGGACTAGCGGCAATGAGCAGTTCTTC.

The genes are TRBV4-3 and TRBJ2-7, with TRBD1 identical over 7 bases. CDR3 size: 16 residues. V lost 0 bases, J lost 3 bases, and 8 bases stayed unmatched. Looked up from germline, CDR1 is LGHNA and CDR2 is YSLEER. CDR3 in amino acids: CASSQDFGDRVYEQYF. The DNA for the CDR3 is TGCGCCAGCAGCCAAGATTTCGGGGACAGAGTCTACGAGCAGTACTTC.

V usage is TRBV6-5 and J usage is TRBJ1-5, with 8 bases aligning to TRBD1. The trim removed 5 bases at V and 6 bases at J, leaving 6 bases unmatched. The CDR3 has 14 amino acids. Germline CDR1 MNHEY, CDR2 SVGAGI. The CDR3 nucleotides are TGTGCCAGCAGTGCCGGACAGGGTGGTCAGCCCCAGCATTTT. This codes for CASSAGQGGQPQHF.

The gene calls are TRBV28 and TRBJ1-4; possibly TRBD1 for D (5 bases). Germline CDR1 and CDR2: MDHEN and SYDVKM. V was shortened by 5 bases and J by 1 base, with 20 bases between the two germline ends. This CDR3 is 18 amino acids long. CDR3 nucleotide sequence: TGTGCCAGCAGTCAAAGCCTTGGGGCAGGTCGAACTAATGAAAAACTGTTTTTT. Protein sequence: CASSQSLGAGRTNEKLFF. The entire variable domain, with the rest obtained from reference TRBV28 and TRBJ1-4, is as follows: DVKVTQSSRYLVKRTGEKVFLECVQDMDHENMFWYRQDPGLGLRLIYFSYDVKMKEKGDIPEGYSVSREKKERFSLILESASTNQTSMYLCASSQSLGAGRTNEKLFFGSGTQLSVL.

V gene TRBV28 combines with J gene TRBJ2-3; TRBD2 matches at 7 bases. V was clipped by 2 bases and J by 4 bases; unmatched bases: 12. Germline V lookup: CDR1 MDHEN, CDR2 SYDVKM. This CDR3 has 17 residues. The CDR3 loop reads CASSLAVDGRIPDTQYF. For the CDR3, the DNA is TGTGCCAGCAGTTTAGCCGTAGACGGGAGGATCCCAGATACGCAGTATTTT.

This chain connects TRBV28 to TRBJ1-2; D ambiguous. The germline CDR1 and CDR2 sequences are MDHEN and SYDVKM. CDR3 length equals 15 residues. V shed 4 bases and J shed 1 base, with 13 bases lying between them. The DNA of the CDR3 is TGTGCCAGCAGTTCTCGGACGCCATATAACTATGGCTACACCTTC. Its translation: CASSSRTPYNYGYTF.

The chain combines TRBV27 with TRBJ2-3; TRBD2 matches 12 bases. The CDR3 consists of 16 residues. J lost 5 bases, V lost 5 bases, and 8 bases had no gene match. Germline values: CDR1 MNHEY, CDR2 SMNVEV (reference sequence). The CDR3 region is CASSPTSGRTRDTQYF. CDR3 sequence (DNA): TGTGCCAGCAGTCCAACTAGCGGGAGGACTAGAGATACGCAGTATTTT.

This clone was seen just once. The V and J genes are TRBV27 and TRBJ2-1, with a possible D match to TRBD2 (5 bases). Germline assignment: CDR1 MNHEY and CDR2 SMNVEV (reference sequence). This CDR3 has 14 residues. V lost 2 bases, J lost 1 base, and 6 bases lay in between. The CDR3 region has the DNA TGTGCCAGCAGTTTACCGGGATCCTACAATGAGCAGTTCTTC. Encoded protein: CASSLPGSYNEQFF.

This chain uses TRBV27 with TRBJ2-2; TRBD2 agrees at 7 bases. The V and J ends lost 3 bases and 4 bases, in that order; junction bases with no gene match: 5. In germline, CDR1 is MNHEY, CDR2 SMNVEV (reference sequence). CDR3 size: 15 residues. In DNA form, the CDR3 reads TGTGCCAGCAGTTTTTCAGCTAGCGGCACCGGGGAGCTGTTTTTT. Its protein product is CASSFSASGTGELFF.

The CDR3 coding sequence is TGCGCCAGCAGCTTGGCGATGGGAGCGGAGTCCCATTACGAGCAGTACTTC. This translates into CASSLAMGAESHYEQYF. The chain recombines TRBV5-1 with TRBJ2-7; a possible D gene is TRBD2 (5 bases). CDR1 and CDR2 from the germline V gene are SGHRS and YFSETQ. The CDR3 loop spans 17 amino acids. V lost 0 bases and J lost 4, with 20 bases in between.